A selection of T cell receptor beta chains follows, all from one sample in a study of control samples from healthy donors and cancer patients. Measured with immunoSEQ multiplex PCR; TCRdb has only the in-frame clones, and not every one. The sample lists fewer than 300,000 clones, around 79% occurring once. Material: PBMCs. The receptors stem from a woman in her sixties or seventies with lung cancer. CDR3s include the opening cysteine and the closing phenylalanine or tryptophan. The D gene is left open where the match is weak. The listing skips clone size in some rows; elsewhere it reads once, few, many or a size class.

v_call: TRBV5-1
j_call: TRBJ1-1
d_call: -
clone_size: -
cdr3_nt: TGCGCCAGCAGCTTGGGCATGGGCGTTGTAGCTTTCTTT
cdr3_aa: CASSLGMGVVAFF

v_call: TRBV14
j_call: TRBJ2-1
d_call: -
clone_size: -
cdr3_nt: TGTGCCAGCAGCCAAGATCAAGGGGCCCCCTACAATGAGCAGTTCTTC
cdr3_aa: CASSQDQGAPYNEQFF

v_call: TRBV6-6
j_call: TRBJ1-1
d_call: TRBD1
clone_size: -
cdr3_nt: TGTGCCAGCAGACCTCCCGGACAGGGGATCACTGAAGCTTTCTTT
cdr3_aa: CASRPPGQGITEAFF

v_call: TRBV7-2
j_call: TRBJ2-1
d_call: -
clone_size: -
cdr3_nt: TGTGCCAGCAGCTGGCTGGGAAATGAGCAGTTCTTC
cdr3_aa: CASSWLGNEQFF

v_call: TRBV20-1
j_call: TRBJ1-1
d_call: -
clone_size: -
cdr3_nt: TGCAGTGCTAGTGCGTCCGCCATGAACACTGAAGCTTTCTTT
cdr3_aa: CSASASAMNTEAFF

v_call: TRBV7-9
j_call: TRBJ2-7
d_call: -
clone_size: -
cdr3_nt: TGTGCCAGCAGCTTATGGGGGTCCAACGAGCAGTACTTC
cdr3_aa: CASSLWGSNEQYF

v_call: TRBV9
j_call: TRBJ2-5
d_call: -
clone_size: -
cdr3_nt: TGTGCCAGCAGCCAGTGGGGATCAGTTCCAGAGACCCAGTACTTC
cdr3_aa: CASSQWGSVPETQYF

v_call: TRBV28
j_call: TRBJ2-7
d_call: -
clone_size: -
cdr3_nt: TGTGCCAGCAGCTTAAATGCGGCGGGGATCTACGAGCAGTACTTC
cdr3_aa: CASSLNAAGIYEQYF

v_call: TRBV15
j_call: TRBJ2-7
d_call: -
clone_size: -
cdr3_nt: TGTGCCACCAGCAGAGATAACTTGGCCGGATACGAGCAGTACTTC
cdr3_aa: CATSRDNLAGYEQYF

v_call: TRBV28
j_call: TRBJ1-5
d_call: -
clone_size: -
cdr3_nt: TGTGCCAGCAGTTTTTCCGGGGAGGGGCAGCCCCAGCATTTT
cdr3_aa: CASSFSGEGQPQHF

v_call: TRBV19
j_call: TRBJ2-1
d_call: TRBD2
clone_size: -
cdr3_nt: TGTGCCAGTAGCCGGGGACTAGCAGGAGAGCAGTTCTTC
cdr3_aa: CASSRGLAGEQFF

v_call: TRBV5-6
j_call: TRBJ1-2
d_call: -
clone_size: -
cdr3_nt: TGTGCCAGCAGCTTGGTAGACAGAATAAACTATGGCTACACCTTC
cdr3_aa: CASSLVDRINYGYTF

v_call: TRBV2
j_call: TRBJ1-1
d_call: -
clone_size: -
cdr3_nt: TGTGCCAGCAGCGGTGACAGTACGACTGAAGCTTTCTTT
cdr3_aa: CASSGDSTTEAFF

v_call: TRBV16
j_call: TRBJ2-3
d_call: -
clone_size: -
cdr3_nt: TGTGCCAGCAGCCAATCTGGAGTCAGCACAGATACGCAGTATTTT
cdr3_aa: CASSQSGVSTDTQYF

v_call: TRBV5-1
j_call: TRBJ1-2
d_call: -
clone_size: -
cdr3_nt: TGCGCCAGCAGGCCTCAGGCGGATCTCTATGGCTACACCTTC
cdr3_aa: CASRPQADLYGYTF

v_call: TRBV5-5
j_call: TRBJ2-7
d_call: -
clone_size: -
cdr3_nt: TGTGCCAGCAGCTCCGCCGGAGGTTACGAGCAGTACTTC
cdr3_aa: CASSSAGGYEQYF

v_call: TRBV18
j_call: TRBJ2-7
d_call: -
clone_size: -
cdr3_nt: TGTGCCAGCTCACCATTAAGGGGCTCTTACGAGCAGTACTTC
cdr3_aa: CASSPLRGSYEQYF

v_call: TRBV5-1
j_call: TRBJ1-4
d_call: -
clone_size: -
cdr3_nt: TGCGCCAGCAGCTTAGGAGGGACTAATGAAAAACTGTTTTTT
cdr3_aa: CASSLGGTNEKLFF

v_call: TRBV12-5
j_call: TRBJ2-3
d_call: -
clone_size: -
cdr3_nt: TGTGCTAGTGGTTTGGGACTAGACGGGAGCACAGATACGCAGTATTTT
cdr3_aa: CASGLGLDGSTDTQYF

v_call: TRBV5-1
j_call: TRBJ1-1
d_call: -
clone_size: -
cdr3_nt: TGCGCCAGCAGGATACAGGAGAACACTGAAGCTTTCTTT
cdr3_aa: CASRIQENTEAFF

v_call: TRBV9
j_call: TRBJ1-6
d_call: -
clone_size: -
cdr3_nt: TGTGCCAGCAGCGTCACAGAGAATTCACCCCTCCACTTT
cdr3_aa: CASSVTENSPLHF

v_call: TRBV5-1
j_call: TRBJ2-5
d_call: TRBD2
clone_size: once
cdr3_nt: TGCGCCAGCAGCTTCCGACTAGCGGGAGACGGAGAGACCCAGTACTTC
cdr3_aa: CASSFRLAGDGETQYF

v_call: TRBV29-1
j_call: TRBJ2-1
d_call: -
clone_size: -
cdr3_nt: TGCAGCGCCAGACTAGAAAGTGAGCAGTTCTTC
cdr3_aa: CSARLESEQFF

v_call: TRBV7-2
j_call: TRBJ1-4
d_call: -
clone_size: -
cdr3_nt: TGTGCCAGCAGCTTAGAGTCTACCACTAATGAAAAACTGTTTTTT
cdr3_aa: CASSLESTTNEKLFF

v_call: TRBV28
j_call: TRBJ1-5
d_call: -
clone_size: -
cdr3_nt: TGTGCCAGCAGTTTTGGAGGTGCCCGCAATCAGCCCCAGCATTTT
cdr3_aa: CASSFGGARNQPQHF

v_call: TRBV2
j_call: TRBJ1-1
d_call: -
clone_size: -
cdr3_nt: TGTGCCAGCAGTGAACAAAGTGGTGGCACTGAAGCTTTCTTT
cdr3_aa: CASSEQSGGTEAFF

v_call: TRBV28
j_call: TRBJ2-7
d_call: TRBD1
clone_size: -
cdr3_nt: TGTGCCAGCACCACAGGGATTGGGACAGCCACCTACGAGCAGTACTTC
cdr3_aa: CASTTGIGTATYEQYF

v_call: TRBV4-1
j_call: TRBJ1-5
d_call: TRBD1
clone_size: medium-sized
cdr3_nt: TGCGCCAGCAGCCAAGGCGGGACAGGGCCCCTTGGGGGCAATCAGCCCCAGCATTTT
cdr3_aa: CASSQGGTGPLGGNQPQHF

v_call: TRBV5-6
j_call: TRBJ2-7
d_call: -
clone_size: -
cdr3_nt: TGTGCCAGCAGCTTGGAGCCGGGGACGGGGCAGTACTTC
cdr3_aa: CASSLEPGTGQYF

v_call: TRBV6-6
j_call: TRBJ1-5
d_call: -
clone_size: -
cdr3_nt: TGTGCCAGCAGCCTAGGGGGTAGCAATCAGCCCCAGCATTTT
cdr3_aa: CASSLGGSNQPQHF

v_call: TRBV28
j_call: TRBJ1-5
d_call: -
clone_size: -
cdr3_nt: TGTGCCAGTTGGACGGTGAATCAGCCCCAGCATTTT
cdr3_aa: CASWTVNQPQHF